These 31 T cell receptor beta chains were all obtained from the same sample, sequenced in a study of cytomegalovirus exposure and HLA in healthy donors. Assay: immunoSEQ multiplex PCR; the TCRdb copy retains only in-frame clones and omits some. The table lists roughly 200,000 clones, about three quarters of them singletons. Sequencing was carried out using PBMCs. These receptor sequences come from a woman aged 25 to 39 in good health and CMV-seronegative.

The chain has TRBV10-1 and TRBJ2-1; TRBD2 aligns across 9 bases. The CDR3 is made up of 15 amino acids. V lost 0 bases and J lost 7; bases outside the gene matches: 4. The germline gives CDR1 WNHNN, CDR2 SYGVQD (reference sequence). CDR3 protein: CASSESAGGINEQFF. As DNA, the CDR3 is TGCGCCAGCAGTGAGTCAGCGGGGGGAATAAATGAGCAGTTCTTC.

The V gene is TRBV19, the J gene TRBJ2-5; D might be TRBD1 (6 bases). This CDR3 spans 14 amino acids. In germline, CDR1 is LNHDA, CDR2 SQIVND (reference sequence). Deletions cut 6 bases from V and 4 bases from J, with 15 bases between. The CDR3 DNA is TGTGCCAGTAGAAGCGCATCAGGGGTAGAGACCCAGTACTTC. Its protein product is CASRSASGVETQYF.

This clone was observed a single time. This sequence joins TRBV28 and TRBJ1-2; 8 bases are shared with TRBD1. The CDR3 runs to 17 residues. Germline CDR1 reads MDHEN; CDR2 reads SYDVKM. Trimming took 6 bases from V and 4 from J; bases not matched to a gene: 16. CDR3 sequence reads: CASRSPSGQGGGYGYTF. The CDR3 DNA reads TGTGCCAGCAGGTCGCCTTCCGGACAGGGTGGTGGCTATGGCTACACCTTC.

This clone was counted a single time. The V and J genes are TRBV19 and TRBJ1-5; the match to TRBD1 covers 10 bases. V shed 5 bases and J 6 bases; nucleotides not matched to a gene: 4. The length of the CDR3 is 14 residues. CDR1 LNHDA and CDR2 SQIVND come from the germline V gene (reference sequence). CDR3 DNA: TGTGCCAGTAGTCCGACAGGGGGCACTCAGCCCCAGCATTTT. Protein: CASSPTGGTQPQHF.

This clone was seen just once. This CDR3 is CATRDTQGGSNTEAFF. The DNA of the CDR3 is TGTGCCACCCGGGACACGCAAGGCGGGTCGAACACTGAAGCTTTCTTT. The genes are TRBV15 and TRBJ1-1; maybe TRBD1 (6 bases). Germline lookup yields CDR1 LNHNV and CDR2 YYDKDF (reference sequence). The CDR3 runs to 16 residues. Trimming took off 8 bases at V and 1 base at J, with 20 bases between the two ends.

The J gene is TRBJ1-4, the V gene TRBV15; 7 bases are a match to TRBD1. The germline V gene encodes CDR1 LNHNV and CDR2 YYDKDF (reference sequence). The CDR3 runs 16 residues. Losses at the gene ends were 1 base for V and 7 bases for J; bases not matched to a gene: 9. The CDR3, as DNA: TGTGCCACCAGCAGAGCCCCTCGACAGGGAGGTGAAAAACTGTTTTTT. Translated: CATSRAPRQGGEKLFF.

The V gene is TRBV4-1, the J gene TRBJ2-1; 10 nucleotides align to TRBD2. Germline values: CDR1 MGHRA, CDR2 YSYEKL. This CDR3 region has 15 residues. With V trimmed by 4 bases and J by 8 bases, 8 bases remained unmatched. CDR3 DNA: TGCGCCAGCAGCCCGCTAGCGGGAGCAATAGATGAGCAGTTCTTC. It translates to CASSPLAGAIDEQFF.

The rearrangement links TRBV19 to TRBJ1-1; D gene ambiguous. Between the trimmed V and J ends, which lost 10 bases and 0 bases, there was a span of 12 bases. The CDR3 is 13 amino acids. Germline CDR1 and CDR2: LNHDA and SQIVND (reference sequence). CDR3 in DNA: TGTGCCACCGAAAACGGGTTGAACACTGAAGCTTTCTTT. Amino acids: CATENGLNTEAFF.

The chain couples TRBV5-1 to TRBJ1-3, with D unclear. The germline V gene has CDR1 SGHRS and CDR2 YFSETQ. The ends were cut back, 8 bases at V and 0 bases at J, with 15 bases in the middle. CDR3 length equals 15 residues. The CDR3: CASIMEKYSGNTIYF. CDR3 in DNA: TGCGCCAGTATCATGGAGAAGTACTCTGGAAACACCATATATTTT. Looking up the rest from reference TRBV5-1 and TRBJ1-3 gives the full variable domain: KAGVTQTPRYLIKTRGQQVTLSCSPISGHRSVSWYQQTPGQGLQFLFEYFSETQRNKGNFPGRFSGRQFSNSRSEMNVSTLELGDSALYLCASIMEKYSGNTIYFGEGSWLTVV.

The chain recombines TRBV4-2 with TRBJ2-1; 10 nucleotides agree with TRBD2. This CDR3 has 19 residues. Germline trimming cut 0 bases from V and 0 bases from J; bases unmatched to any gene: 8. CDR1 and CDR2 (germline): LGHNA, YNFKEQ. CDR3 loop: CASSQDGWTSGSSYNEQFF. CDR3 sequence (DNA): TGTGCCAGCAGCCAAGATGGGTGGACTAGCGGATCCTCCTACAATGAGCAGTTCTTC.

This chain links TRBV4-1 with TRBJ1-2; D unresolved. Trimming cost V 2 bases and J 3 bases, with 13 bases left between them. This CDR3 contains 15 residues. The germline V gene has CDR1 MGHRA and CDR2 YSYEKL. CDR3 nucleotides: TGCGCCAGCAGCCAACCTTCTAAGGGAGACTATGGCTACACCTTC. This translates into CASSQPSKGDYGYTF.

The chain joins TRBV6-4 to TRBJ2-1, with TRBD2 matching over 10 bases. CDR3 length: 18 amino acids. Looked up from germline, CDR1 is MRHNA and CDR2 is SNTAGT. V dropped 2 bases and J dropped 0; count of bases not matched to a gene: 7. The CDR3 spells CASSDKGSSGSSYNEQFF. CDR3 DNA sequence: TGTGCCAGCAGTGACAAGGGGTCTAGCGGGAGCTCCTACAATGAGCAGTTCTTC.

The rearrangement links TRBV6-1 to TRBJ1-5; 8 bases match TRBD1. From germline, CDR1 is MNHNS and CDR2 SASEGT. CDR3 length: 14 residues. J lost 7 bases, V lost 6 bases, and 8 bases had no gene match. In DNA form, the CDR3 reads TGTGCCAGCAGGCCAGGGGGCGCGAACCAGCCCCAGCATTTT. This sequence encodes CASRPGGANQPQHF.

The V call is TRBV13, the J call TRBJ2-3, with D tentatively TRBD2 (5 bases). Germline V gives CDR1 PRHDT, CDR2 FYEKMQ (reference sequence). The CDR3 sequence is 15 residues long. The V and J ends lost 2 bases and 9 bases respectively, with 18 bases between them. CDR3 sequence reads: CASSLRSGSIGTQYF. The CDR3 nucleotides are TGTGCCAGCAGCTTACGGAGCGGTTCGATCGGAACGCAGTATTTT.

This sequence joins TRBV10-2 and TRBJ2-7; TRBD2 is a possible D gene (5 bases). The CDR3 has 11 residues. The ends were cut back, 5 bases at V and 3 bases at J, with 5 bases in the middle. Germline assignment: CDR1 WSHSY and CDR2 SAAADI. This CDR3 reads CASSRDYEQYF. The DNA for the CDR3 is TGCGCCAGCAGTCGGGACTACGAGCAGTACTTC.

This clone came up a few times. The chain has TRBV5-1 and TRBJ2-7, with 11 bases that match TRBD2. J gave up 0 bases and V 1 base, and 6 bases lay outside the gene matches. The germline gives CDR1 SGHRS, CDR2 YFSETQ. The CDR3 runs 17 residues. CDR3 sequence reads: CASSLQLAGANSYEQYF. The CDR3 nucleotides read TGCGCCAGCAGCTTGCAACTAGCGGGGGCCAACTCCTACGAGCAGTACTTC. The full variable domain, completed using reference TRBV5-1 and TRBJ2-7, is KAGVTQTPRYLIKTRGQQVTLSCSPISGHRSVSWYQQTPGQGLQFLFEYFSETQRNKGNFPGRFSGRQFSNSRSEMNVSTLELGDSALYLCASSLQLAGANSYEQYFGPGTRLTVT.

The chain is built from TRBV5-1 and TRBJ2-2, with D possibly matching TRBD1 (5 bases). The CDR3 covers 13 residues. The V gene lost 6 bases and the J gene lost 0 bases, with 6 bases spanning the gap. The germline gives CDR1 SGHRS, CDR2 YFSETQ. In DNA form, the CDR3 reads TGCGCCAGCACAGGGACGAACACCGGGGAGCTGTTTTTT. Translation gives CASTGTNTGELFF.

The genes are TRBV28 and TRBJ1-6, with 7 positions matching TRBD1. J gave up 7 bases and V 5 bases, and 8 bases lay outside the gene matches. Looked up from germline, CDR1 is MDHEN and CDR2 is SYDVKM. The CDR3 loop spans 15 amino acids. The chain's CDR3 is CASSPRTGINSPLHF. CDR3 DNA: TGTGCCAGCAGTCCAAGGACAGGAATAAATTCACCCCTCCACTTT.

The chain combines TRBV5-1 with TRBJ2-5; D not resolved. Trimming removed 4 bases from V and 0 bases from J, with 19 bases in between. From germline, CDR1 is SGHRS and CDR2 YFSETQ. This CDR3 comprises 17 residues. CDR3 nucleotide sequence: TGCGCCAGCAGCCAAGTATTGCGACCACAGTACCAAGAGACCCAGTACTTC. The encoded protein is CASSQVLRPQYQETQYF.

The chain links TRBV5-6 to TRBJ1-2; 7 bases are shared with TRBD1. This CDR3 is 13 amino acids long. Unmatched junction bases numbered 8, after V lost 4 bases and J lost 8 bases. Germline V gene sequence: CDR1 SGHDT, CDR2 YYEEEE. CDR3 residues: CASSRDRAWGYTF. CDR3 sequence (DNA): TGTGCCAGCAGCCGCGACAGGGCCTGGGGCTACACCTTC.

This clone has only a few counts. CDR3 sequence: CASSRDSSYEQYF. The CDR3, as DNA: TGTGCCAGCTCACGGGACAGCTCCTACGAGCAGTACTTC. The rearrangement links TRBV18 to TRBJ2-7; 7 bases map to TRBD1. The CDR3 is 13 amino acids. The V gene's germline CDR1 is KGHSH and CDR2 LQKENI. V lost 4 bases, J lost 0 bases, and 0 bases stayed unmatched. Looking up the rest from reference TRBV18 and TRBJ2-7 gives the full variable domain: NAGVMQNPRHLVRRRGQEARLRCSPMKGHSHVYWYRQLPEEGLKFMVYLQKENIIDESGMPKERFSAEFPKEGPSILRIQQVVRGDSAAYFCASSRDSSYEQYFGPGTRLTVT.

The chain carries TRBV5-1 and TRBJ1-1; TRBD1 matches at 10 bases. This CDR3 comprises 15 residues. J gave up 4 bases and V 0 bases, and 3 bases lay outside the gene matches. CDR1 is SGHRS and CDR2 is YFSETQ in the germline V gene. CDR3 in amino acids: CASSLERTGGTEAFF. The CDR3 region has the DNA TGCGCCAGCAGCTTGGAAAGGACAGGGGGCACTGAAGCTTTCTTT. Supplemented by reference TRBV5-1 and TRBJ1-1, the full variable domain reads KAGVTQTPRYLIKTRGQQVTLSCSPISGHRSVSWYQQTPGQGLQFLFEYFSETQRNKGNFPGRFSGRQFSNSRSEMNVSTLELGDSALYLCASSLERTGGTEAFFGQGTRLTVV.

This clone was seen a handful of times. The chain carries TRBV7-8 and TRBJ1-1; no clear D gene. CDR1 SGHVS and CDR2 FQNEAQ come from the germline V gene. The CDR3 is 14 residues long. The V and J ends lost 5 bases and 1 base respectively, with 11 bases between them. This chain's CDR3 is CASSLDRANTEAFF. The CDR3 bases are TGTGCCAGCAGCCTAGACCGAGCGAACACTGAAGCTTTCTTT.

Only a few counts were recorded for this clone. V and J are TRBV30 and TRBJ1-3; perhaps TRBD1 as D (5 bases). The CDR3 is 14 residues long. With 1 base removed from V and 1 base from J, the gap between germline ends came to 8 bases. Germline V gives CDR1 GTSNPN, CDR2 SVGIG (reference sequence). CDR3 residues: CAWSAQGSGNTIYF. CDR3 bases: TGTGCCTGGAGTGCCCAGGGATCTGGAAACACCATATATTTT.

In its sample, this clone was seen many times. This chain links TRBV2 with TRBJ2-7; 7 bases align to TRBD1. The V gene end was trimmed by 8 bases and the J gene end by 2 bases; junction bases not matched to a gene: 6. The CDR3 sequence is 13 residues long. Germline-derived CDR1 and CDR2 are SNHLY and FYNNEI. The CDR3 region has the DNA TGTGCCAGCGGGACAGTATTCACCTACGAGCAGTACTTC. Protein sequence: CASGTVFTYEQYF.

J is TRBJ2-7 and V is TRBV6-1; 8 bases line up with TRBD2. Germline loops: CDR1 MNHNS, CDR2 SASEGT. The CDR3 loop spans 11 amino acids. The CDR3 loop reads CAGGRRYEQYF. The CDR3 coding sequence is TGTGCAGGCGGGAGGCGATACGAGCAGTACTTC.

As DNA, the CDR3 is TGTGCCAGTAGTATTCCCGTTATGAACACTGAAGCTTTCTTT. Encoded protein: CASSIPVMNTEAFF. This chain links TRBV19 with TRBJ1-1; D is unclear. The CDR3 length is 14 residues. With 3 bases removed from V and 0 bases from J, the gap between germline ends came to 8 bases. Germline CDR1 LNHDA, CDR2 SQIVND (reference sequence).

The rearrangement uses TRBV19 and TRBJ1-2; 7 bases are shared with TRBD1. The CDR3 covers 14 residues. The V gene end was trimmed by 4 bases and the J gene end by 4 bases; junction bases not matched to a gene: 6. Germline V gene data show CDR1 as LNHDA and CDR2 as SQIVND (reference sequence). CDR3 DNA: TGTGCCAGTAGTACCGACAGGGACGGCTATGGCTACACCTTC. Translating gives CASSTDRDGYGYTF.

There are a few counts of this clone. The genes are TRBV28 and TRBJ1-3, with D perhaps TRBD1 (5 bases). Per germline, CDR1 MDHEN and CDR2 SYDVKM. V lost 3 bases and J 9 bases, leaving 15 bases between the germline ends. The CDR3 is made up of 14 amino acids. The CDR3 DNA is TGTGCCAGCAGTTTCATGGCCATGGGGGGCACCATATATTTT. Translating it yields CASSFMAMGGTIYF.

There are a few counts of this clone. The chain is built from TRBV5-1 and TRBJ2-7; D possibly corresponds to TRBD2 (5 bases). CDR1 SGHRS and CDR2 YFSETQ come from the germline V gene. There are 15 residues in the CDR3. The V end was cut by 5 bases, the J end by 3 bases, with 18 bases between. Written as DNA, the CDR3 is TGCGCCAGCAGTGGTTCGTCGTTCGGGGTCTACGAGCAGTACTTC. It is translated as CASSGSSFGVYEQYF.

The chain has TRBV19 and TRBJ2-7; maybe TRBD2 (5 bases). The V gene lost 4 bases and the J gene lost 3 bases, with 13 bases spanning the gap. Germline V lookup: CDR1 LNHDA, CDR2 SQIVND (reference sequence). The CDR3 sequence is 14 residues long. The CDR3 region is CASSTLADHYEQYF. CDR3 coding DNA: TGTGCCAGTAGTACGCTAGCAGATCACTACGAGCAGTACTTC.